Given below is one T cell receptor (beta chain) in context. Its antigen is unknown. The protocol was immunoSEQ multiplex PCR, while the TCRdb copy is restricted to in-frame clones and leaves out a portion. The sample consists of approximately 24,000 clones, approximately 96% of them appearing once. Germline-derived CDR1 and CDR2 are SGHVS and FNYEAQ. The CDR3 has 15 amino acids. V dropped 5 bases and J dropped 5; count of bases not matched to a gene: 8. This sample is drawn from a study of B cell selection in AIRE deficiency. General study results and limits: Shared Treg sequences had shorter CDR3s, biased toward rearrangements with few non-templated insertions.

CD4+CD127+ cells were sorted as the conventional CD4 T cells. Source material: CD4+CD127+ conventional T cells sorted from PBMCs. The genes are TRBV7-6 and TRBJ2-7, with TRBD2 identical over 11 bases. The sequence came from a human donor in good health. The CDR3 loop is CASSPLSGGANEQYF. The CDR3 DNA reads as TGTGCCAGCAGCCCCCTTAGCGGGGGGGCCAACGAGCAGTACTTC.